The T cell receptor beta chain described here comes from a study of OX40 agonist ivuxolimab in advanced cancers. Study details: The patients received ivuxolimab by intravenous route every 2 weeks at 0.01 to 10 mg/kg. General study findings and limits: Among the lowest levels of clonal expansion were found in partial responders at 0.1-3.0 mg/kg.

The CDR3 length is 8 residues. The germline V gene has CDR1 MNHNS and CDR2 SASEGT. For this clone: Its specificity is unknown. Its ends do not fully match the called genes, so a read error is possible.

Assay: immunoSEQ multiplex PCR; the TCRdb copy retains only in-frame clones and omits some. The sample lists about 63,000 clones, over 80% occurring once. Specimen: CD4+ or CD8+ T cells sorted from blood, collected in a trial of the OX40 agonist ivuxolimab. The chain uses TRBV6-1 and TRBJ1-1; TRBD1 is a possible D gene (6 bases). The sequence derives from an adult with an advanced solid tumor such as melanoma, head and neck, liver or kidney cancer. The CDR3 loop is CASSEGDF. The CDR3 DNA is TGTGCCAGCAGCGAGGGGGATTTT.